Included here is one T cell receptor beta chain sequence, with context. This clone has more than one count but fewer than ten. The target of this receptor is not known. The record has no base qualities; no much larger clone is one base away. The data are from a study of OX40 agonist ivuxolimab in advanced cancers. As for the study more broadly: The costimulatory receptor OX40 (CD134) was targeted by ivuxolimab, a fully human IgG2 agonistic monoclonal antibody. Intravenous ivuxolimab was administered to patients every 2 weeks at six dose levels: 0.01, 0.1, 0.3, 1.5, 3 and 10 mg/kg. Of the approximately 50 dose-escalation patients, hepatocellular carcinoma was present in around 20, melanoma in approximately 15, renal cell carcinoma in 9 and head and neck cancer in 9. The dose-escalation cohort was over 70% male with a mean age of approximately 59 years, ranging from about 20 to 80. Peripheral TCRbeta sequencing aimed to test whether ivuxolimab altered TCR sequence diversity and caused clonal T-cell expansion. Partial responses occurred in three dose-escalation patients, of whom one had hepatocellular carcinoma and two had cutaneous melanoma. Patients were allowed to have had prior anti-PD-1, anti-PD-L1 or anti-CTLA-4 therapy, and 40% of the dose-escalation patients had been treated with checkpoint inhibitors. The monotherapy dose-escalation portion (N of about 50 patients) of the phase I ivuxolimab trial is reported in the paper.

Genomic DNA was isolated from the sorted cells so that the TCRbeta CDR3 region could be sequenced. The immunoSEQ Assay was used for sequencing of TCRbeta CDR3 regions. TCRdb retrieved this table from immuneACCESS and kept in-frame rearrangements only. Not all clones are present; in checked studies, unresolved V genes account for under half, and no reason is known for the remainder. The sample profile shows roughly 69,000 clones; 87% of them were found once. The ten largest make up 4% of the sample. Trimming at the junction amounts to 6 bases on V and 3 bases on J, and the germline ends lie 5 bases apart. The CDR1 and CDR2 encoded by the germline V gene are MDHEN and SYDVKM. Spanning cysteine to phenylalanine, the CDR3 consists of 11 amino acids. Left in the record is the CDR3 DNA by itself, 33 bases read in frame from the first base. Patients with a history of autoimmune disease or receiving systemic immunosuppression were excluded from the trial. In every dose cohort, peripheral blood was drawn for TCR sequencing at baseline, cycle 4 day 1, and cycle 7 day 1. The samples were taken from a phase I, first-in-human, multicenter, open-label dose-escalation trial of ivuxolimab. Adults with locally advanced or metastatic melanoma, renal cell, hepatocellular, or head and neck squamous cell carcinoma were enrolled in the trial. Before TCR sequencing, CD4+ T cells and CD8+ T cells from peripheral blood were sorted into separate populations.

Paper-wide results and their limitations: After ivuxolimab, CD8+ T cells had more expanded clones than CD4+ T cells on average. Antigen specificity was not determined for the clonally expanded peripheral T cells. Clonal expansion of both CD4+ and CD8+ blood T cells was observed from baseline to week 6 at doses 0.1 to 3.0 mg/kg. In the 0.1-3.0 mg/kg groups, partial responders had among the lowest normalized peripheral clonal expansion, particularly in CD8+ T cells. Low levels of normalized T-cell clonal expansion were also seen in some patients who did not respond.

The V gene is TRBV28 and the J gene is TRBJ1-2, with the D gene uncertain. The origin of this receptor is an adult with an advanced solid tumor such as melanoma, head and neck, liver or kidney cancer. The material sequenced was CD4+ or CD8+ T cells sorted from blood, taken in a trial of the OX40 agonist ivuxolimab. The CDR3 here reads CASRGYYGYTF. The nucleotides are TGTGCCAGCAGGGGGTACTATGGCTACACCTTC.